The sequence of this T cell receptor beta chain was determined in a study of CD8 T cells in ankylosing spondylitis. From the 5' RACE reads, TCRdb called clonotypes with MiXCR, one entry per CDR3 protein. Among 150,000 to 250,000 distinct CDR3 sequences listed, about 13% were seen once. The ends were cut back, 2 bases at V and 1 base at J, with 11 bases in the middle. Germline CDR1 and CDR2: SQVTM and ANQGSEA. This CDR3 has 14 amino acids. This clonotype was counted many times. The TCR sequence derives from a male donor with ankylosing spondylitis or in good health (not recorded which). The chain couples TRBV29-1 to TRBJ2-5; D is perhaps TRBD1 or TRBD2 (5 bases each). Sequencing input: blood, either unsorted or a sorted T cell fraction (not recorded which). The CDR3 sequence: CSVEFEGFQETQYF. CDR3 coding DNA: TGCAGCGTTGAATTCGAGGGGTTCCAAGAGACCCAGTACTTC.